This T cell receptor beta chain was identified during a study of control samples from healthy donors and cancer patients. V was clipped by 8 bases and J by 2 bases; unmatched bases: 21. Germline loops: CDR1 SNHLY, CDR2 FYNNEI. The CDR3 spans 18 residues. Measured with immunoSEQ multiplex PCR; TCRdb has only the in-frame clones, and not every one. The sample lists about 120,000 clones, around 89% seen once, with approximately 1.1% in the top ten. The TCR comes from a woman aged 45-59 years with colorectal cancer. The chain uses TRBV2 and TRBJ2-7, with TRBD1 matching over 7 bases. Sequenced: PBMCs. The CDR3 coding sequence is TGTGCCAGCGCATGGACAGTAAAGGGGGCACCAACAACCTACGAGCAGTACTTC. It yields the protein CASAWTVKGAPTTYEQYF.